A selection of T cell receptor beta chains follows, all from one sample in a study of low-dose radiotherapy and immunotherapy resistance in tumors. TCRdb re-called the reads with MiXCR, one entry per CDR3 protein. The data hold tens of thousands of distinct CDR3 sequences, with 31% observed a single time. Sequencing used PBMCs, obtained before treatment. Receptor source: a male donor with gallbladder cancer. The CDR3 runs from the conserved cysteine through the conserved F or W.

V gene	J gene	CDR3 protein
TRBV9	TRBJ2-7	CASSPRDRYYEQYF
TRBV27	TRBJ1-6	CASSPRTGMGSSPLHF
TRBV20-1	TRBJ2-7	CSATDRSYEQYF
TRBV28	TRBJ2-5	CATRGCPGTSGEETQYF
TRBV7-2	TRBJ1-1	CASSLAGSGTGRFTEAFF
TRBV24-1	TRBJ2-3	CATSDSGLPSTDTQYF
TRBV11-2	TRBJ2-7	CASSPSYEQYF
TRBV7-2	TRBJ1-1	CASSLPGTGILTEAFF
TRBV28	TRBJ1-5	CASSLGLYSNQPQHF
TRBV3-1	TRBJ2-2	CASSQGYTGELFF
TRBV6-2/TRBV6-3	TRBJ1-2	CASSELGNHYTF
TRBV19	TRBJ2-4	CASSIRGDIQYF
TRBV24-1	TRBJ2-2	CATSDSPGELFF
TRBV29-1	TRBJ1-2	CSVGGAQDGYTF
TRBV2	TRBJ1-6	CASSERGSSYNSPLHF
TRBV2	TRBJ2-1	CASNLDSGREQFF
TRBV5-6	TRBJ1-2	CASSFGRGSSGYTF
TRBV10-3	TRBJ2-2	CAISEGLAGAGTGELFFF
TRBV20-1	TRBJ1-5	CSGQGAINQPQHF
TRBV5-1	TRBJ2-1	CASSEAGGSYNEQFF
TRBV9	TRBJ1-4	CASSSDETGKLFF
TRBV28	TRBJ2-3	CASSWRQGDTQYF
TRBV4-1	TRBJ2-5	CASSQEQVFQETQYF
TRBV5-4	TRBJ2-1	CASSWALRGGSYNEQFF
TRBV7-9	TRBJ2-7	CATSPVWGLDEQYF
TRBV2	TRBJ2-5	CARKTGGTEGTQYF
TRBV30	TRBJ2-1	CAWSVAGAYNEQFF
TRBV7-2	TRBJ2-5	CASSLKETQYF
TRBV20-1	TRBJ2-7	CSARDLTAPYEQYF
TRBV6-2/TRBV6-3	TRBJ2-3	CASSGALAGANTQYF
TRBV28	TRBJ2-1	CASSPTSGGLYNEQFF
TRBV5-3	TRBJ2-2	CASSLVAAWGTGELFF
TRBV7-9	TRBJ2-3	CASSILAGGPNTQYF
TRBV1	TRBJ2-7	CTSPLGGRELSYEQYF
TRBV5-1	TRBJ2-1	CASSLLGAGQIEQFF
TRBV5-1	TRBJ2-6	CASSLEGTGGGSGANVLTF
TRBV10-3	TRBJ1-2	CATAPGQGYYGYTF
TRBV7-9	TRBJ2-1	CASSLPETGVKNEQFF
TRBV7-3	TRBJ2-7	CASSVAGTGNYEQYF
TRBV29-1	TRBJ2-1	CSVLRRGFENEQFF
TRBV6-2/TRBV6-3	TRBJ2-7	CASQCASQWTGGVGEQYF
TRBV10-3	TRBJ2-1	CATRRDREQFF
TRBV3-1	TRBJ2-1	CASSQDRASGREGTQFF
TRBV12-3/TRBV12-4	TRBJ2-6	CASTPYSGANVLTF
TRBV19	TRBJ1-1	CASSLQPNTEAFF
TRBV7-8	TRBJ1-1	CASSYRDGGEAFF
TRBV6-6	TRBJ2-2	CAADRAWLAGTGELFF
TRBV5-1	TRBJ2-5	CASSLGTDPETQYF
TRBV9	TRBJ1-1	CASSLEINTEAFF
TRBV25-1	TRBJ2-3	CASSEIRGTSSTDTQYF
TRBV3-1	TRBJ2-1	CASTGYNEQFF
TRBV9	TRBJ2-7	CASSPRTVGEQYF
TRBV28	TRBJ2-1	CASSFTSSGSYNEQFF
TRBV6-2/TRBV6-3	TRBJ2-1	CASSSGTTFYNEQFF
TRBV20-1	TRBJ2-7	CSARTSSIEYF